The 8 T cell receptor beta chains below were found in one sample sequenced in a study of cytomegalovirus exposure and HLA in healthy donors (dated by TCRdb to the late 2010s). The library was generated by the immunoSEQ multiplex PCR assay. The multiplex PCR relied on a mix of 60 forward primers for TCR Vbeta segments and 13 reverse primers for TCR Jbeta segments. TCRdb stores this immuneACCESS table with in-frame sequences only. Part of the clones is absent; in the studies checked, under half of the shortfall reflects unresolved V genes, and no reason is known for the rest. The sample table contains over 150,000 clones; only one count was recorded for about 80% of them. The biggest ten clones account for about 9.6% of the sample. Sequenced material: PBMCs. The origin of the receptors is a man aged 18-30 years in good health and CMV-seropositive.

The chain joins TRBV4-3 to TRBJ1-1, with 8 bases fitting TRBD1. Germline V lookup: CDR1 LGHNA, CDR2 YSLEER. The CDR3 runs 13 residues. Unmatched junction bases numbered 5, after V lost 5 bases and J lost 6 bases. In DNA form, the CDR3 reads TGCGCCAGCAGCTACGGACAGGGCGCTGAAGCTTTCTTT. Protein: CASSYGQGAEAFF.

The chain carries TRBV11-2 and TRBJ2-5; 10 bases line up with TRBD2. The CDR3 is made up of 16 amino acids. After removal of 1 base from V and 2 bases from J, the junction contained 4 bases not matched to a gene. Germline V gene lookup returns CDR1 SGHAT and CDR2 FQNNGV. The CDR3 DNA reads as TGTGCCAGCAGCTTAGTTCTTAGCGGGGGGCAAGAGACCCAGTACTTC. Protein product: CASSLVLSGGQETQYF.

J is TRBJ2-5 and V is TRBV15, with 9 bases that match TRBD2. Germline V gives CDR1 LNHNV, CDR2 YYDKDF (reference sequence). The CDR3 length is 17 residues. V trimming: 4 bases; J trimming: 6 bases; junction bases outside the gene matches: 15. CDR3 amino acids: CATSTLGASGDTKTQYF. Here the CDR3 DNA reads TGTGCCACCAGCACCTTGGGGGCTAGCGGGGACACAAAGACCCAGTACTTC. Filled out from reference TRBV15 and TRBJ2-5, the complete variable domain reads DAMVIQNPRYQVTQFGKPVTLSCSQTLNHNVMYWYQQKSSQAPKLLFHYYDKDFNNEADTPDNFQSRRPNTSFCFLDIRSPGLGDTAMYLCATSTLGASGDTKTQYFGPGTRLLVL.

V gene TRBV27 combines with J gene TRBJ1-2, with D possibly TRBD1 on 5 matching bases. V dropped 0 bases and J dropped 0 bases, with 8 bases sitting between them. There are 15 residues in the CDR3. Germline V lookup: CDR1 MNHEY, CDR2 SMNVEV (reference sequence). The CDR3 region is CASSLSGDANYGYTF. The CDR3 bases are TGTGCCAGCAGTTTATCAGGGGATGCTAACTATGGCTACACCTTC.

V is TRBV5-6 and J is TRBJ2-2; TRBD2 matches at 8 bases. Germline CDR1 is SGHDT and CDR2 is YYEEEE. The CDR3 is 15 residues long. V gave up 5 bases and J gave up 6 bases; unmatched junction bases: 9. The DNA for the CDR3 is TGTGCCAGCAGGTCACCCCGGGGGGGCCCCGGGGAGCTGTTTTTT. Translating gives CASRSPRGGPGELFF.

The chain is built from TRBV5-4 and TRBJ1-4; 7 nucleotides align to TRBD1. V shed 1 base, J shed 7 bases, and the junction held 10 bases outside the gene matches. Germline V CDR1 and CDR2: SGHNT, YYREEE (reference sequence). CDR3 length: 16 amino acids. CDR3 in DNA: TGTGCCAGCAGCTTGCGTGGGACAGCCTTTGGTGAAAAACTGTTTTTT. Translation: CASSLRGTAFGEKLFF.

A few counts support this clone. The chain employs TRBV18 and TRBJ1-5, with D maybe TRBD1 (5 bases). V lost 3 bases, J lost 1 base, and 10 bases lay in between. The germline V gene encodes CDR1 KGHSH and CDR2 LQKENI. The CDR3 extends over 15 amino acids. CDR3 sequence reads: CASSPVRESNQPQHF. The CDR3, as DNA: TGTGCCAGCTCACCCGTCAGGGAAAGCAATCAGCCCCAGCATTTT.

The chain employs TRBV27 and TRBJ2-1; 7 bases fit TRBD1. The V gene's germline CDR1 is MNHEY and CDR2 SMNVEV (reference sequence). V shed 2 bases, J shed 12 bases, and the junction held 13 bases outside the gene matches. There are 15 residues in the CDR3. The CDR3, as DNA: TGTGCCAGCAGTTTAGCTGTACAGGGGAAGACCCCGCAGTTCTTC. This sequence encodes CASSLAVQGKTPQFF.